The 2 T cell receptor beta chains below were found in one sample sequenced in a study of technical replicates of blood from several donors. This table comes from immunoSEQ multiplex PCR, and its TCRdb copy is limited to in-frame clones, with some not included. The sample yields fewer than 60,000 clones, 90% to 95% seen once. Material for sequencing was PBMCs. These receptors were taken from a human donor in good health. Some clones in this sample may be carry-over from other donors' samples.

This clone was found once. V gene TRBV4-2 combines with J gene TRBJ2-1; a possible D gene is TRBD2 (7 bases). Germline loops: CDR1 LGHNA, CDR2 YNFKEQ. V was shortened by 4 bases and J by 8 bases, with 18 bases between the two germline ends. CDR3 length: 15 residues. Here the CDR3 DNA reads TGTGCCAGCAGCCCCTGGGGGGGCTCGACTGATGAGCAGTTCTTC. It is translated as CASSPWGGSTDEQFF.

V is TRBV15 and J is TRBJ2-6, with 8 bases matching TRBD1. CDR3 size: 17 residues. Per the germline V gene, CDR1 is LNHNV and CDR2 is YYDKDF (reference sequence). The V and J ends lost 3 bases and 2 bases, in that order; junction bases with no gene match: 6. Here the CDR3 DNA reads TGTGCCACCAGCAGTCGACAGGGGAGGACTGGGGCCAACGTCCTGACTTTC. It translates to CATSSRQGRTGANVLTF.